This passage covers 25 T cell receptor delta chains from one sample sequenced in a study of delta chains in infants with herpesvirus infections. Gamma-chain- and delta-chain-specific primers converted PBMC RNA into TCR cDNA. TCRdb reapplied CATT to the RT-PCR reads. Of around 1,500 delta-chain clones in the sample, 28% were seen once. The sequencing used peripheral blood, collected at time point 3 of longitudinal follow-up. Receptors were obtained from a human donor who was a Ugandan infant, either HIV-exposed or HIV-unexposed (not recorded which).

V is TRDV1 and J is TRDJ1, with TRDD3 matching 13 bases. The V segment lost 4 bases and the J segment 6 bases; nucleotides outside the gene matches: 20. The CDR3 has 20 residues. Germline V gene lookup returns CDR1 TSWWSYY and CDR2 QGS. The CDR3 coding sequence is TGTGCTCTTGGGGTTCCGGTTCCTACCGTTAACTGGGGGATACGGAATAAACTCATCTTT. Translation: CALGVPVPTVNWGIRNKLIF.

On this clone: This may stem from a read error, because a much larger clone lies one nucleotide away. Other DNA sequences in this specimen translate into the identical CDR3. The genes are TRDV2 and TRDJ3; TRDD3 agrees at 8 bases. The germline CDR1 and CDR2 sequences are GEAIGNYY and EKD. The CDR3 spans 19 residues. The CDR3 nucleotides read TGCGCCTGTGACACCAACTGGGGGCCGAGCTCCTGGGACACCCGACAGATGTTTTTC. Translation gives CACDTNWGPSSWDTRQMFF.

This clone rates as large. J is TRDJ1 and V is TRDV1, with TRDD3 identical over 8 bases. Per the germline V gene, CDR1 is TSWWSYY and CDR2 is QGS. V shed 3 bases, J shed 2 bases, and the junction held 11 bases outside the gene matches. The CDR3 consists of 17 residues. In nucleotides, the CDR3 is TGTGCTCTTGGGGATTCCCTCGTGGGGGATCGGACCGATAAACTCATCTTT. Translating gives CALGDSLVGDRTDKLIF.

This clone was counted only a few times. The chain carries TRDV1 and TRDJ1, with 10 bases lining up with TRDD3. The CDR3 is made up of 23 amino acids. Germline loops: CDR1 TSWWSYY, CDR2 QGS. V shed 3 bases and J 0 bases; nucleotides not matched to a gene: 25. The CDR3 sequence: CALGDQPPSTLLGDVPYTDKLIF. CDR3 DNA: TGTGCTCTTGGGGACCAGCCGCCTTCCACCTTACTGGGGGATGTCCCGTACACCGATAAACTCATCTTT.

The chain employs TRDV2 and TRDJ1; 8 nucleotides match TRDD3. CDR1 and CDR2 from the germline V gene are GEAIGNYY and EKD. This CDR3 spans 14 amino acids. With V trimmed by 2 bases and J by 0 bases, 1 base remained unmatched. The CDR3 region has the DNA TGTGCCTGTGACAAACTGGGGGACACCGATAAACTCATCTTT. Translated: CACDKLGDTDKLIF.

About this clone: A clone one base away is much larger, so this may be a read error. This sample includes further DNA sequences coding for the same CDR3. V and J are TRAV23/DV6 and TRDJ1; TRDD3 is a possible D gene (8 bases). CDR3 length equals 21 residues. Germline CDR1 reads NTAFDY; CDR2 reads IRPDVSE (reference sequence). CDR3 nucleotides: TGTGCTGTGTCGGACCCTTCCTTACTTGGGGATACCCGTCTTTACACCGATAAACTCATCTTT. Protein sequence: CAVSDPSLLGDTRLYTDKLIF.

Sample share makes this clone large. The rearrangement links TRDV3 to TRDJ1; TRDD2 matches 7 bases. V lost 1 base to trimming and J lost 1 base; unmatched junction nucleotides: 15. The CDR3 covers 17 residues. The germline V gene has CDR1 TVYSNPD and CDR2 GDNSRS (reference sequence). The CDR3 region is CAFNPFLPGDITDKLIF. The CDR3 region has the DNA TGTGCCTTTAACCCCTTCCTTCCCGGGGACATCACCGATAAACTCATCTTT.

The V call is TRDV1, the J call TRDJ3; 9 bases map to TRDD3. The CDR3 has 28 amino acids. V dropped 2 bases and J dropped 1; count of bases not matched to a gene: 33. CDR1 and CDR2 from the germline V gene are TSWWSYY and QGS. The CDR3 here is CALGEIGFRPTWTTGDTRGSWDTRQMFF. In DNA form, the CDR3 reads TGTGCTCTTGGGGAAATAGGGTTCCGTCCTACGTGGACTACTGGGGATACGCGGGGGTCCTGGGACACCCGACAGATGTTTTTC.

There are a few counts of this clone. CDR3: CALGVQGTGPSPLYTDKLIF. The CDR3 DNA reads as TGTGCTCTTGGGGTCCAAGGTACTGGGCCAAGCCCCCTGTACACCGATAAACTCATCTTT. V usage is TRDV1 and J usage is TRDJ1, with D possibly being TRDD3 (6 bases). Germline V gene sequence: CDR1 TSWWSYY, CDR2 QGS. Trimming shortened V by 4 bases and J by 0 bases, and 27 bases separated the two germline ends. The CDR3 extends over 20 amino acids.

The chain couples TRDV1 to TRDJ2, with D perhaps assigned TRDD2 or TRDD3 (6 bases each). With the DNA end fitting TRDJ1 better, the J assignment may be wrong. CDR3 length: 19 amino acids. Germline CDR1 is TSWWSYY and CDR2 is QGS. The CDR3 is CALGEPPHPTAGDNLKLIF. The CDR3 DNA follows: TGTGCTCTTGGGGAACCCCCCCATCCTACGGCTGGGGACAACCTCAAACTCATCTTT.

A single count supports this clone. V and J are TRDV2 and TRDJ2; 13 bases agree with TRDD3. The CDR3 length is 17 residues. The germline V gene encodes CDR1 GEAIGNYY and CDR2 EKD. With V trimmed by 2 bases and J by 0 bases, 2 bases remained unmatched. CDR3 sequence (DNA): TGTGCCTGTGACAAACTGGGGGATACGCCTTTGACAGCACAACTCTTCTTT. Residues: CACDKLGDTPLTAQLFF.

This chain uses TRDV1 with TRDJ1; D unresolved. Germline lookup yields CDR1 TSWWSYY and CDR2 QGS. This CDR3 has 17 amino acids. With 1 base removed from V and 0 bases from J, the gap between germline ends came to 15 bases. CDR3 region: CALGEQLRVPYTDKLIF. The CDR3 DNA reads TGTGCTCTTGGGGAACAGTTGCGGGTCCCGTACACCGATAAACTCATCTTT.

In the case of this clone: A single base separates this from a much larger clone, so it may be a read error. The chain couples TRDV2 to TRDJ2, with TRDD3 identical over 10 bases. This CDR3 is built from 14 residues. Germline CDR1 reads GEAIGNYY; CDR2 reads EKD. V was clipped by 3 bases and J by 12 bases; unmatched bases: 9. CDR3 sequence (DNA): TGTGCCTGTGACGGACTGGGGGATTATAGTAAACTCTTCTTT. Its translation is CACDGLGDYSKLFF.

In this sample, this clone turned up a few times. The chain carries TRDV1 and TRDJ1; D uncertain. CDR1 is TSWWSYY and CDR2 is QGS in the germline V gene. The CDR3 contains 16 residues. V lost 2 bases and J lost 0, with 13 bases in between. In DNA, the CDR3 is TGTGCTCTTGGGGAAGGAGTTTACGCGTACACCGATAAACTCATCTTT. Its translation is CALGEGVYAYTDKLIF.

CDR3 residues: CALGEQRGPTVLGDRRNTDKLIF. CDR3 nucleotides: TGTGCTCTTGGGGAACAAAGGGGTCCAACTGTACTGGGGGATAGGCGCAACACCGATAAACTCATCTTT. The chain joins TRDV1 to TRDJ1; the match to TRDD3 covers 11 bases. J gave up 0 bases and V 1 base, and 22 bases lay outside the gene matches. Germline-derived CDR1 and CDR2 are TSWWSYY and QGS. This CDR3 region has 23 residues.

This clone was seen a handful of times. The V gene is TRDV1, the J gene TRDJ1; 10 nucleotides match TRDD3. Germline V CDR1 and CDR2: TSWWSYY, QGS. Trimming took 6 bases from V and 0 from J; bases not matched to a gene: 25. This CDR3 is 22 amino acids long. The CDR3 bases are TGTGCTCTTGGCCAACAACTACAAATAAGACTGGGGGATTCTTCGTACACCGATAAACTCATCTTT. Translated: CALGQQLQIRLGDSSYTDKLIF.

With regard to this clone: With a much larger clone just one base away, this may be a read error. In the same sample, other DNA sequences code for this CDR3. This sequence joins TRAV29/DV5 and TRDJ1; possibly TRDD3 for D (5 bases). The V gene lost 0 bases and the J gene lost 0 bases, with 9 bases spanning the gap. Germline V lookup: CDR1 NSMFDY, CDR2 ISSIKDK. The CDR3 has 14 residues. In DNA, the CDR3 is TGTGCAGCAAGCGTGGGGTCATACACCGATAAACTCATCTTT. Encoded protein: CAASVGSYTDKLIF.

This clone was seen a handful of times. The chain combines TRDV1 with TRDJ1; 12 nucleotides align to TRDD3. The trim removed 0 bases at V and 0 bases at J, leaving 35 bases unmatched. The length of the CDR3 is 28 residues. Germline V gene sequence: CDR1 TSWWSYY, CDR2 QGS. CDR3 sequence: CALGELDSSPINWGIPTNPAKYTDKLIF. As DNA, the CDR3 is TGTGCTCTTGGGGAACTAGACTCCTCCCCTATTAACTGGGGGATACCTACCAATCCCGCAAAGTACACCGATAAACTCATCTTT.

By share of the sample, this clone is large. At the DNA level, this CDR3 is encoded by other sequences in the same sample as well. Written as DNA, the CDR3 is TGTGCTCTTGGGGAAACGGTCTTCCTACGGTTGCCGGGGATCCGACCTAAGGGCGATAAACTCATCTTT. Its translation: CALGETVFLRLPGIRPKGDKLIF. The gene calls are TRDV1 and TRDJ1; 8 bases fit TRDD2. Germline loops: CDR1 TSWWSYY, CDR2 QGS. Trimming took 2 bases from V and 4 from J; bases not matched to a gene: 30. The CDR3 has 23 residues.

Only a few counts were recorded for this clone. The chain couples TRDV1 to TRDJ1; 12 bases map to TRDD3. V shed 3 bases, J shed 0 bases, and the junction held 11 bases outside the gene matches. There are 19 residues in the CDR3. Germline values: CDR1 TSWWSYY, CDR2 QGS. The CDR3 loop is CALGEMANWGIPNTDKLIF. In DNA, the CDR3 is TGTGCTCTTGGGGAGATGGCGAACTGGGGGATACCCAACACCGATAAACTCATCTTT.

By share, this clone counts as large (0.1 to 1%). The chain recombines TRDV1 with TRDJ2; TRDD3 aligns across 12 bases. The CDR3 contains 22 residues. In germline, CDR1 is TSWWSYY, CDR2 QGS. V gave up 0 bases and J gave up 1 base; unmatched junction bases: 15. The CDR3, as DNA: TGTGCTCTTGGGGAACTAGTAAGGTACTGGGGGATACCTTCATTTTTGACAGCACAACTCTTCTTT. It encodes CALGELVRYWGIPSFLTAQLFF.

J is TRDJ1 and V is TRDV1, with D possibly being TRDD3 (6 bases). The germline gives CDR1 TSWWSYY, CDR2 QGS. Deletions cut 7 bases from V and 0 bases from J, with 33 bases between. The CDR3 consists of 21 residues. The CDR3 is CALEIKVHYMRDNRYTDKLIF. The CDR3 DNA reads TGTGCTCTTGAAATCAAGGTACATTACATGCGGGATAATCGGTACACCGATAAACTCATCTTT.

A remark on this clone: Other DNA sequences in this sample translate to the same CDR3. The chain joins TRDV1 to TRDJ1; D may be TRDD3 (6 bases). Germline V gene lookup returns CDR1 TSWWSYY and CDR2 QGS. Between the trimmed V and J ends, which lost 6 bases and 1 base, there was a span of 33 bases. The CDR3 sequence is 21 residues long. CDR3 sequence reads: CALGEFGGLHFLHPSTDKLIF. The CDR3 DNA follows: TGTGCTCTTGGAGAATTTGGGGGCCTCCACTTTCTGCACCCTTCCACCGATAAACTCATCTTT.

The gene calls are TRAV29/DV5 and TRDJ1; 8 bases align to TRDD3. The V gene's germline CDR1 is NSMFDY and CDR2 ISSIKDK. This CDR3 spans 17 amino acids. The CDR3: CACPSERGYWVTDKLIF. DNA of the CDR3: TGTGCCTGCCCTTCGGAAAGGGGATACTGGGTCACCGATAAACTCATCTTT.

In this sample, this clone turned up a few times. The genes are TRDV2 and TRDJ1; TRDD3 matches 7 bases. V gave up 3 bases and J gave up 0 bases; unmatched junction bases: 15. From germline, CDR1 is GEAIGNYY and CDR2 EKD. The CDR3 loop spans 18 amino acids. The CDR3 loop is CACDPVGGRNGYTDKLIF. CDR3 nucleotides: TGTGCCTGTGACCCCGTTGGGGGACGTAATGGGTACACCGATAAACTCATCTTT.